The 2 T cell receptor beta chains below come from one sample, sequenced in a study of T cells in localized non-small cell lung cancer. Sequencing was performed with immunoSEQ multiplex PCR; in TCRdb, only in-frame clones are kept and a portion is missing. The table has tens of thousands of clones, around 81% seen once. Specimen: PBMCs, collected before any cancer treatment. The receptor source for this set is a man between 40 and 70 years old with stage II lung adenocarcinoma.

This clone was seen only once. The chain combines TRBV5-1 with TRBJ1-1; TRBD1 might be the D (5 bases). Germline CDR1 and CDR2: SGHRS and YFSETQ. The V gene lost 1 base and the J gene lost 4 bases, with 11 bases spanning the gap. The CDR3 is 14 residues long. The CDR3 DNA reads as TGCGCCAGCAGCTTGTCAGGGAGAGGCACTGAAGCTTTCTTT. Translating it yields CASSLSGRGTEAFF.

This clone was recorded a few times. The genes are TRBV7-3 and TRBJ1-1; D gene unclear. CDR3 length equals 15 residues. Germline CDR1 SGHTA, CDR2 FQGTGA. Between the trimmed V and J ends, which lost 1 base and 3 bases, there was a span of 12 bases. As DNA, the CDR3 is TGTGCCAGCAGCTTAAACTCCAACGGGGACACTGAAGCTTTCTTT. Translation gives CASSLNSNGDTEAFF.